The 20 T cell receptor beta chains presented below share a single source sample, sequenced in a study of T cell clonality in common variable immunodeficiency. Study results and caveats: Fewer deletions and N-nucleotide insertions were reportedly seen in common variable immunodeficiency TCR beta sequences.

The table came from immunoSEQ multiplex PCR; TCRdb's copy has only in-frame clones and leaves some out. Singletons are absent from the sample, which has about 32,000 clones. For these receptors, no antigen is known. Sequences were obtained from peripheral blood mononuclear cells. The receptor source for this set is a human donor with common variable immunodeficiency.

This clone has a handful of counts. The CDR3 extends 3 residues past the end of the read, so its final part is completed from the germline J gene. J is TRBJ1-4 and V is TRBV19; 7 positions agree with TRBD1. CDR3 length: 14 residues. The trim removed 6 bases at V and 5 bases at J, leaving 6 bases unmatched. CDR1 is LNHDA, CDR2 SQIVND, per germline (reference sequence). CDR3 protein: CASSLTGKNEKLFF. The sequenced CDR3 bases are TGTGCCAGTAGCCTGACAGGGAAAAATGAAAAA.

This clone was seen at least ten times. Read sequence stops 3 residues before the CDR3 end, and the germline J gene provides the missing end. V and J are TRBV28 and TRBJ1-6; no clear D gene. V gave up 6 bases and J gave up 6 bases, with 21 bases separating them. The CDR3 runs 17 residues. The V gene's germline CDR1 is MDHEN and CDR2 SYDVKM. The DNA read from the CDR3 is TGTGCCAGCAGGGCATTGTGGTCAGGAGAATTTAATTCACCC. Residues: CASRALWSGEFNSP. The entire CDR3 is CASRALWSGEFNSPLHF. The whole variable domain, filled in from reference TRBV28 and TRBJ1-6, reads DVKVTQSSRYLVKRTGEKVFLECVQDMDHENMFWYRQDPGLGLRLIYFSYDVKMKEKGDIPEGYSVSREKKERFSLILESASTNQTSMYLCASRALWSGEFNSPLHFGNGTRLTVT.

There are a few counts of this clone. The read ends 3 residues shy of where the CDR3 ends; the end is completed using the germline J gene. The chain links TRBV29-1 to TRBJ2-7, with 8 bases that match TRBD1. Germline V gene lookup returns CDR1 SQVTM and CDR2 ANQGSEA. V shed 7 bases and J 2 bases; nucleotides not matched to a gene: 7. The CDR3 loop spans 13 amino acids. The sequenced CDR3 bases are TGCAGCGCCCTCCGGACAGGGCCCTACGAG. Amino acids: CSALRTGPYE. The complete CDR3 reads CSALRTGPYEQYF.

As for this clone: The read ends 3 residues shy of where the CDR3 ends; the end is completed using the germline J gene. The V call is TRBV2, the J call TRBJ1-1; 10 bases agree with TRBD1. Germline CDR1 is SNHLY and CDR2 is FYNNEI. V shed 9 bases, J shed 1 base, and the junction held 5 bases outside the gene matches. The CDR3 length is 14 residues. The sequenced CDR3 bases are TGTGCCAGTTTAAGACAGGGGGCGAACACTGAA. Its translation: CASLRQGANTE. The whole CDR3 sequence reads CASLRQGANTEAFF.

As for this clone: The read ends 3 residues shy of where the CDR3 ends; the end is completed using the germline J gene. The rearrangement joins TRBV7-6 to TRBJ1-4; D remains unclear. The germline V gene has CDR1 SGHVS and CDR2 FNYEAQ. The CDR3 sequence is 12 residues long. Trimming cost V 5 bases and J 8 bases, with 9 bases left between them. The CDR3 bases that were read are TGTGCCAGCAGCACCCAGGAGGAAAAA. It yields the protein CASSTQEEK. The entire CDR3 reads CASSTQEEKLFF.

Remarks on this clone: The missing CDR3 end, 3 residues past where the read stops, is filled in from the germline J gene. The chain has TRBV11-1 and TRBJ1-1, with unresolved D. V was shortened by 5 bases and J by 7 bases, with 17 bases between the two germline ends. The CDR3 is made up of 14 amino acids. CDR1 and CDR2 from the germline V gene are SGHAT and FQDESV (reference sequence). The part of the CDR3 DNA that was read is TGTGCCAGCAGCCTCCGACACAATTCTGATGAA. Encoded protein: CASSLRHNSDE. The entire CDR3 sequence reads CASSLRHNSDEAFF.

This clone was observed many times. Read sequence stops 3 residues before the CDR3 end, and the germline J gene provides the missing end. The V call is TRBV4-2, the J call TRBJ2-7, with 9 bases identical to TRBD2. The CDR3 contains 17 residues. Germline CDR1 is LGHNA and CDR2 is YNFKEQ. With V trimmed by 4 bases and J by 4 bases, 14 bases remained unmatched. The sequenced part of the CDR3 DNA is TGTGCCAGCAGCCCAGCGCCTTCGCGGGGGGGCGGTTACGAG. Translation: CASSPAPSRGGGYE. The complete CDR3 sequence is CASSPAPSRGGGYEQYF.

Note on this clone: The read terminates 3 residues before the CDR3 end, so the remaining end is supplied by the germline J gene. The V and J genes are TRBV6-1 and TRBJ2-1; 7 bases fit TRBD2. CDR3 size: 16 residues. With 4 bases clipped from V and 1 base from J, the junction kept 7 bases outside the gene matches. Germline lookup yields CDR1 MNHNS and CDR2 SASEGT. The CDR3 region is CASSVPAGLSYNEQFF. The sequenced CDR3 bases are TGTGCCAGCAGTGTTCCAGCGGGGTTGTCCTACAATGAG.

This clone has more than one count but fewer than ten. The read stops 3 residues short of the end of the CDR3; the missing end is completed from the germline J gene. The chain links TRBV11-1 to TRBJ2-5, with TRBD1 matching 7 bases. V shed 5 bases and J 3 bases; nucleotides not matched to a gene: 9. The CDR3 consists of 15 residues. Germline values: CDR1 SGHAT, CDR2 FQDESV (reference sequence). This CDR3 is CASSPGGPVEETQYF. CDR3 DNA, as far as it was read: TGTGCCAGCAGCCCAGGGGGACCAGTCGAAGAGACC.

This clone was found a few times. The CDR3 end is not reached by the read, which stops 3 residues before it; the germline J gene fills it in. The chain links TRBV6-2 or TRBV6-3 to TRBJ2-5, with a tentative D call TRBD2 (6 bases). The CDR3 is 14 residues long. The germline gives CDR1 MNHEY, CDR2 SVGEGT. V lost 6 bases and J 0 bases, leaving 11 bases between the germline ends. The sequenced CDR3 bases are TGTGCCAGCAGATCCGGGACTTACCAAGAGACC. It codes for CASRSGTYQET. The CDR3 as a whole reads CASRSGTYQETQYF.

This clone was picked up a small number of times. CDR3 residues: CATSFAWTLSSYEQYF. The CDR3 DNA, read in part, is TGTGCCACCTCCTTTGCCTGGACACTCAGCTCCTACGAG. The chain is built from TRBV19 and TRBJ2-7; a possible D gene is TRBD1 (5 bases). Read coverage stops 3 residues before the CDR3 terminus; the germline J gene supplies the remainder. The CDR3 extends over 16 amino acids. CDR1 is LNHDA and CDR2 is SQIVND in the germline V gene (reference sequence). Trimming stripped 10 bases from V and 0 bases from J, with 22 bases between.

This clone has only a few counts. The read falls 3 residues short of the CDR3 end, and the missing part is taken from the germline J gene. The chain couples TRBV20-1 to TRBJ1-2; no clear D gene. CDR3 length: 13 residues. In germline, CDR1 is DFQATT, CDR2 SNEGSKA (reference sequence). Trimming shortened V by 6 bases and J by 2 bases, and 13 bases separated the two germline ends. The CDR3 protein is CSAADSPNYGYTF. The sequenced part of the CDR3 DNA is TGCAGTGCCGCGGATAGTCCAAACTATGGC.

This clone came up many times. Coverage ceases 3 residues before the CDR3 finishes, and the germline J gene fills in the end. V usage is TRBV19 and J usage is TRBJ1-6; 8 positions match TRBD1. Trimming at V came to 4 bases and at J to 9 bases, leaving 2 bases not matched to a gene. Germline V gene sequence: CDR1 LNHDA, CDR2 SQIVND (reference sequence). The CDR3 has 13 residues. Partial CDR3 DNA: TGTGCCAGTAGTACAGGGGGCGGTTCACCC. Its protein product is CASSTGGGSP. From start to end, the CDR3 is CASSTGGGSPLHF.

In its sample, this clone was seen a few times. The read ends 3 residues before the CDR3 terminus; that terminus is restored from the germline J gene. V is TRBV5-1 and J is TRBJ2-3; maybe TRBD2 (6 bases). CDR1 and CDR2 from the germline V gene are SGHRS and YFSETQ. This CDR3 has 15 residues. The V and J ends lost 0 bases and 0 bases respectively, with 8 bases between them. CDR3 DNA, as far as it was read: TGCGCCAGCAGCTTGGGCGGGGACAGCACAGATACG. Translating it yields CASSLGGDSTDT. The CDR3 reads in full as CASSLGGDSTDTQYF.

This clone was seen more than once but under ten times. Read coverage stops 3 residues before the CDR3 terminus; the germline J gene supplies the remainder. V is TRBV30 and J is TRBJ1-2; possible D gene TRBD1, 6 bases. V lost 0 bases, J lost 6 bases, and 14 bases lay in between. The CDR3 is 14 residues long. Germline V gene sequence: CDR1 GTSNPN, CDR2 SVGIG (reference sequence). The CDR3 is CAWSVRLGADGYTF. CDR3 DNA, as far as it was read: TGTGCCTGGAGTGTACGCTTGGGGGCGGATGGC. Full variable domain (outside the CDR3, taken from reference TRBV30 and TRBJ1-2): SQTIHQWPATLVQPVGSPLSLECTVEGTSNPNLYWYRQAAGRGLQLLFYSVGIGQISSEVPQNLSASRPQDRQFILSSKKLLLSDSGFYLCAWSVRLGADGYTFGSGTRLTVV.

This clone has a handful of counts. The CDR3 end lies 3 residues beyond the end of the read and is filled in from the germline J gene. V gene TRBV19 combines with J gene TRBJ1-4, with D possibly matching TRBD1 (5 bases). This CDR3 has 16 residues. Germline V gives CDR1 LNHDA, CDR2 SQIVND (reference sequence). Trimming removed 4 bases from V and 2 bases from J, with 14 bases in between. CDR3 DNA (partial): TGTGCCAGTAGTAATCGCAGGGAAGGGACTAATGAAAAA. The encoded protein is CASSNRREGTNEK. The CDR3 in its entirety is CASSNRREGTNEKLFF.

This clone has more than one count but fewer than ten. The sequence runs out 3 residues before the end of the CDR3; the remainder is reconstructed from the germline J gene. V and J are TRBV5-5 and TRBJ2-7; TRBD1 agrees at 7 bases. The CDR3 length is 13 residues. Losses at the gene ends were 0 bases for V and 6 bases for J; bases not matched to a gene: 3. Germline CDR1 and CDR2: SGHKS and YYEKEE (reference sequence). CDR3 DNA (partial): TGTGCCAGCAGCTTGGAAAGGGGGCGCGAG. The encoded protein is CASSLERGRE. The whole CDR3 sequence is CASSLERGREQYF.

This clone was recorded at least ten times. The read comes to an end 3 residues before the CDR3 does, leaving the germline J gene to fill in the end. This chain uses TRBV18 with TRBJ2-2; possibly TRBD2 for D (6 bases). Germline CDR1 is KGHSH and CDR2 is LQKENI. Trimming cost V 2 bases and J 6 bases, with 19 bases left between them. This CDR3 is 17 amino acids long. The sequenced part of the CDR3 DNA is TGTGCCAGCTCACCAGTTGCGCAGGCGGGGTATCCCGGGGAG. Translating gives CASSPVAQAGYPGE. The entire CDR3 protein reads CASSPVAQAGYPGELFF. The variable domain in full, with the rest retrieved from reference TRBV18 and TRBJ2-2, is NAGVMQNPRHLVRRRGQEARLRCSPMKGHSHVYWYRQLPEEGLKFMVYLQKENIIDESGMPKERFSAEFPKEGPSILRIQQVVRGDSAAYFCASSPVAQAGYPGELFFGEGSRLTVL.

The table lists this clone with a few counts. The read halts 3 residues ahead of the CDR3 end, with the missing end drawn from the germline J gene. The rearrangement links TRBV7-2 to TRBJ1-2, with unresolved D. Trimming took 5 bases from V and 0 from J, leaving 7 bases between them. This CDR3 contains 13 residues. CDR1 and CDR2 (germline): SGHTA, FQGNSA. The CDR3 here is CASSPRPNYGYTF. The sequenced part of the CDR3 DNA is TGTGCCAGCAGCCCCAGGCCTAACTATGGC.

The table lists this clone with a few counts. The CDR3 extends 3 residues past the end of the read, so its final part is completed from the germline J gene. The gene calls are TRBV6-2 or TRBV6-3 and TRBJ2-1; TRBD2 aligns across 8 bases. V lost 0 bases to trimming and J lost 8 bases; unmatched junction nucleotides: 0. CDR1 MNHEY and CDR2 SVGEGT come from the germline V gene. The CDR3 has 13 residues. The CDR3 spells CASSYSSGDEQFF. The part of the CDR3 DNA that was read is TGTGCCAGCAGTTACTCTAGCGGGGATGAG.